The following is a T cell receptor beta chain sequence with its context. The record originates from a study of blood T cell repertoires in COVID-19. Study-wide context: Samples taken during acute and convalescent COVID-19 were collected in the United States, Italy and Spain.

Generated by immunoSEQ multiplex PCR, the TCRdb table keeps only in-frame clones and is missing some. The sample includes hundreds of thousands of clones, roughly 85% of them seen just once. The participants were between 18 and 89 years old and came from 24 US areas. All recovered Cohort 3 donors got two negative PCRs, got clearance, or saw symptom resolution. The receptor's source is a man aged 40-49 years who had recovered from COVID-19. Sequencing was done on a sample of PBMCs or T cells enriched from blood (not recorded which).

CDR3 DNA: TGTGCCAGCAGTTCCTCCCTGGACAGACTTAGCAATCAGCCCCAGCATTTT. Its protein is CASSSSLDRLSNQPQHF. The V call is TRBV28, the J call TRBJ1-5, with TRBD1 as a possible D gene (6 bases). This CDR3 has 17 residues. The ends were cut back, 4 bases at V and 0 bases at J, with 16 bases in the middle. Germline V gives CDR1 MDHEN, CDR2 SYDVKM.